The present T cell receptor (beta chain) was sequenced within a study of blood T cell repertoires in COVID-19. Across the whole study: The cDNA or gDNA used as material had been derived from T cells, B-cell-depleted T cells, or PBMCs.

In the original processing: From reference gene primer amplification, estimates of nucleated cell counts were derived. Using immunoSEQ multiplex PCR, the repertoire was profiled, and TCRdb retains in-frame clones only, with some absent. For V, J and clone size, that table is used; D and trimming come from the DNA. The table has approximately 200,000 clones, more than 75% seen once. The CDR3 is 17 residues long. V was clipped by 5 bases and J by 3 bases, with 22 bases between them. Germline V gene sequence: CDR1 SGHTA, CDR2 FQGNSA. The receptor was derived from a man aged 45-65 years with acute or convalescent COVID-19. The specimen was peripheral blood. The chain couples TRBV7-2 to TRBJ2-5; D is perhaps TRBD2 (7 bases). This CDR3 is CASSLTRGGYQKETQYF. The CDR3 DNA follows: TGTGCCAGCAGCCTAACGAGGGGGGGCTACCAAAAAGAGACCCAGTACTTC.